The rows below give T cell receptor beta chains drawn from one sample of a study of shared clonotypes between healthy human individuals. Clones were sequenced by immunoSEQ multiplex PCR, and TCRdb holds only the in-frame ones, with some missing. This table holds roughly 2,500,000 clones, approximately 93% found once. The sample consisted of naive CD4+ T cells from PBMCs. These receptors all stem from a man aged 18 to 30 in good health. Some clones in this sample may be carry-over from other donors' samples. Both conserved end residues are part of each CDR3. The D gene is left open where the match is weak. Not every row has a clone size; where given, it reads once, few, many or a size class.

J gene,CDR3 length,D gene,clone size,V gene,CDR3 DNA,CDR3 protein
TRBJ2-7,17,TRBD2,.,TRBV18,TGTGCCAGCTCACCACCCGGACTAGCGGGTTCCACCTACGAGCAGTACTTC,CASSPPGLAGSTYEQYF
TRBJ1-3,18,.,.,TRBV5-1,TGCGCCAGCAGCTTACAACCCGCCGGGATCGGCTCTGGAAACACCATATATTTT,CASSLQPAGIGSGNTIYF
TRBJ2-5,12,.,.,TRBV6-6,TGTGCCAGCAGCCGAGTTCAAGAGACCCAGTACTTC,CASSRVQETQYF
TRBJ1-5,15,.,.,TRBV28,TGTGCCAGCAGTTTTTGGGGCAGGGGTGGACAGCCCCAGCATTTT,CASSFWGRGGQPQHF
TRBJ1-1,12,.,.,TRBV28,TGTGCCAGCAGCCTCAGTAACACTGAAGCTTTCTTT,CASSLSNTEAFF
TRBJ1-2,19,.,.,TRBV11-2,TGTGCCAGCAGCTCCCGCCCGACGATGGGGGGCGCTGCTTACTATGGCTACACCTTC,CASSSRPTMGGAAYYGYTF
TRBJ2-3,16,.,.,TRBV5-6,TGTGCCAGCAGCTTCTTCGATCAGCGGGGCACAGATACGCAGTATTTT,CASSFFDQRGTDTQYF
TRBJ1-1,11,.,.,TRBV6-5,TGTGCCAGCAGTTCCAACTCTGAAGCTTTCTTT,CASSSNSEAFF
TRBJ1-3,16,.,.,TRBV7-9,TGTGCCAGCAGCTTAGTTGCTTGGGGGCCTGGAAACACCATATATTTT,CASSLVAWGPGNTIYF
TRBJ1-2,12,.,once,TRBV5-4,TGTGCCAGCAGCTTAGGGGGATCAGTGCACACCTTC,CASSLGGSVHTF
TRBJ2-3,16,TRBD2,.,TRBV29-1,TGCAGCGTTGGGGCGGCTAGCGGGAGAAGGTTAGATACGCAGTATTTT,CSVGAASGRRLDTQYF
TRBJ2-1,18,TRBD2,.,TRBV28,TGTGCCAGCAGTCGACTATTCATAGCGGGAGATCAGTACAATGAGCAGTTCTTC,CASSRLFIAGDQYNEQFF
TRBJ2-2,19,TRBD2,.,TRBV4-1,TGCGCCAGCAGCCAAACAAAACCGGGACTAGCGGGTTACACCGGGGAGCTGTTTTTT,CASSQTKPGLAGYTGELFF
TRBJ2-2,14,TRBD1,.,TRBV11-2,TGTGCCAGCACCGGGACAGGGGGCACCGGGGAGCTGTTTTTT,CASTGTGGTGELFF
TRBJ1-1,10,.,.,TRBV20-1,TGCAGTGCTAAAGGGGTAGCGGCTTTCTTT,CSAKGVAAFF
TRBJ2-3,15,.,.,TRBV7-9,TGTGCCAGCAGCTTAGGACCCGAACCCACAGATACGCAGTATTTT,CASSLGPEPTDTQYF
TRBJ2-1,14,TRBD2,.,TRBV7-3,TGTGCCAGCAGCTTAGGGACTACAAACAATGAGCAGTTCTTC,CASSLGTTNNEQFF
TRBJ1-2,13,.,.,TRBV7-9,TGTGCCAGCCAAGCGGGCCTTAACTATGGCTACACCTTC,CASQAGLNYGYTF
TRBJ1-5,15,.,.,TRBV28,TGTGCCAGCAGTCCTATAAGAGGGGGACATCAGCCCCAGCATTTT,CASSPIRGGHQPQHF
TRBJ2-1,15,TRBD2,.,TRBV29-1,TGCAGCGTTGAGGGACTAGCGGGAGTCTACAATGAGCAGTTCTTC,CSVEGLAGVYNEQFF
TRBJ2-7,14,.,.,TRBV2,TGTGCCAGCAGCTCGGGGCTTCAGGCCTACGAGCAGTACTTC,CASSSGLQAYEQYF
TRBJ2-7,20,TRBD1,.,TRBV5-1,TGCGCCAGCAGCTTGGGGCCTCCGGGACAGGGCAGCATCTGGTCCTACGAGCAGTACTTC,CASSLGPPGQGSIWSYEQYF
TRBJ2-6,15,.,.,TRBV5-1,TGCGCCAGCAGCTTCCTAGGGGCTGGGGCCAACGTCCTGACTTTC,CASSFLGAGANVLTF
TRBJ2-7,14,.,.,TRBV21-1,TGTGCCAGCAGCCCCGGATCCAGCTCCTACGAGCAGTACTTC,CASSPGSSSYEQYF
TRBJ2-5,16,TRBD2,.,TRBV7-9,TGTGCCAGCAGCTTAGGGGGGACTAGCGGATTAGAGACCCAGTACTTC,CASSLGGTSGLETQYF
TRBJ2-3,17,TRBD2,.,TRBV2,TGTGCCAGCAGTGAAGCCCCTGCGGGAGGGATTGGAGATACGCAGTATTTT,CASSEAPAGGIGDTQYF
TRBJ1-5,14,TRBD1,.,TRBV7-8,TGTGCCAGCAGCTCGGACAGGGGATATCAGCCCCAGCATTTT,CASSSDRGYQPQHF
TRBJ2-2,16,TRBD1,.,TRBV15,TGTGCCACCAGCAGAGGGGGACAGGGCTTCGCCGGGGAGCTGTTTTTT,CATSRGGQGFAGELFF
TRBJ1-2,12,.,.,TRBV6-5,TGTGCCAGCGGGGCAGGACTCTATGGCTACACCTTC,CASGAGLYGYTF
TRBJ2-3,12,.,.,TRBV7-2,TGTGCCAGCAGCTTTTACACAAATACGCAGTATTTT,CASSFYTNTQYF
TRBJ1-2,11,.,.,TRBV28,TGTGCCAGCAGTTTAATTGGGGTCTACACCTTC,CASSLIGVYTF
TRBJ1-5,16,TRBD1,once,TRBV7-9,TGTGCCAGCAGTTCACAGGGGGCTGAATCAAATCAGCCCCAGCATTTT,CASSSQGAESNQPQHF
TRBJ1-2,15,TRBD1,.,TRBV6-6,TGTGCCAGCAGTTATGGAGACAGGGGGCACGATGGCTACACCTTC,CASSYGDRGHDGYTF
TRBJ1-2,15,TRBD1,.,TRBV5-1,TGCGCCAGCAGCCGAACGGGACAGGCCGACTATGGCTACACCTTC,CASSRTGQADYGYTF
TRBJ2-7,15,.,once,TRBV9,TGTGCCAGCAGCGTAGCTGTGGCGGGACCGTGGGAGCAGTACTTC,CASSVAVAGPWEQYF
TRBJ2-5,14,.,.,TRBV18,TGTGCCAGCTCACCTTTGCCCGGCAAAGAGACCCAGTACTTC,CASSPLPGKETQYF
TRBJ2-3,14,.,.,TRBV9,TGTGCCAGCAGCGTATCAGGCTACCGAGATACGCAGTATTTT,CASSVSGYRDTQYF
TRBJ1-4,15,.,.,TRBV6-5,TGTGCCAGCAGTTTGACCCGGGGGTCTAATGAAAAACTGTTTTTT,CASSLTRGSNEKLFF
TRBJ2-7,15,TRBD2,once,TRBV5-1,TGCGCCAGCAGCGTCACTAGCGGGTATTCGGGTGAGCAGTACTTC,CASSVTSGYSGEQYF
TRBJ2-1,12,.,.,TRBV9,TGTGCCAGCAGCGTAGGGGGCAGGGAGCAGTTCTTC,CASSVGGREQFF
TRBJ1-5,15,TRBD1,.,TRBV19,TGTGCCAGTAAGAGGACAGGGGGAATGGATCAGCCCCAGCATTTT,CASKRTGGMDQPQHF
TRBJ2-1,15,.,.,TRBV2,TGTGCCAGCAGTGCAGGACTCTTACCAAACAATGAGCAGTTCTTC,CASSAGLLPNNEQFF
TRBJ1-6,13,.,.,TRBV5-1,TGCGCCAGCAGCTTGGCCGCTCGTTCACCCCTCCACTTT,CASSLAARSPLHF
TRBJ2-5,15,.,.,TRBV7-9,TGTGCCAGCAGCTTCTTAGGACCCTTAGGGGAGACCCAGTACTTC,CASSFLGPLGETQYF
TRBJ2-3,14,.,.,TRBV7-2,TGTGCCAGCAGCTCTGGCCGCCTAGGAGATACGCAGTATTTT,CASSSGRLGDTQYF
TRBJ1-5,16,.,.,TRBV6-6,TGTGCCAGCAGTTACTCCGGAAACCGAAGCAATCAGCCCCAGCATTTT,CASSYSGNRSNQPQHF
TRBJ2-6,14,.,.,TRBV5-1,TGCGCCAGCAGCTTACAGTCTGGGGCCAACGTCCTGACTTTC,CASSLQSGANVLTF
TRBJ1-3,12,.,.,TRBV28,TGTGCCAGCACCCCCAGCGGAAACACCATATATTTT,CASTPSGNTIYF
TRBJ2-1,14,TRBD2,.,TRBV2,TGTGCCAGCAGTGGACTAGCGGCCGACAATGAGCAGTTCTTC,CASSGLAADNEQFF
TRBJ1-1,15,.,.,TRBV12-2,TGTGCAAGTCGCTTAGCGGGGGACAGGCACACTGAAGCTTTCTTT,CASRLAGDRHTEAFF
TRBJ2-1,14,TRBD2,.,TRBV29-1,TGCAGCGTTGAGAAGCGGGAGAAGTACAATGAGCAGTTCTTC,CSVEKREKYNEQFF
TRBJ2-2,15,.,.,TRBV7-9,TGTGCCAGCAGCTTAGCGGGACCGAACACCGGGGAGCTGTTTTTT,CASSLAGPNTGELFF
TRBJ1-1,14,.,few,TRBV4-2,TGTGCCAGCAGCCAAGTAGTTGATAACACTGAAGCTTTCTTT,CASSQVVDNTEAFF